The 21 T cell receptor beta chains below come from one sample, sequenced in a study of blood T cells in healthy people across ages. A second PCR, run for roughly 6 to 11 cycles, used a sample-barcoded 5' primer plus a J-beta primer mix. Via MiXCR, TCRdb re-called the 5' RACE reads, giving one row per CDR3 protein. The data show about 730,000 distinct CDR3 sequences, roughly 45% seen once. Material for sequencing was blood. These receptor sequences come from a woman aged 55 to 70 in good health.

The CDR3 sequence: CATSGQGKAGDIYEQYF. The CDR3 DNA follows: TGTGCCACCAGTGGACAGGGGAAGGCGGGAGATATATACGAGCAGTACTTC. The chain is built from TRBV24-1 and TRBJ2-7; tentative D call: TRBD1 (8 bases). This CDR3 has 17 amino acids. Germline values: CDR1 KGHDR, CDR2 SFDVKD. Trimming cost V 5 bases and J 4 bases, with 23 bases left between them.

This clonotype was found many times. V usage is TRBV9 and J usage is TRBJ2-7, with D maybe TRBD1 (5 bases). Trimming shortened V by 0 bases and J by 1 base, and 14 bases separated the two germline ends. The CDR3 loop spans 16 amino acids. Germline V gene data show CDR1 as SGDLS and CDR2 as YYNGEE. The CDR3 spells CASSVGGSALSYEQYF. DNA of the CDR3: TGTGCCAGCAGCGTAGGGGGCTCCGCGCTATCCTACGAGCAGTACTTC.

This sequence joins TRBV20-1 and TRBJ1-1, with TRBD1 matching over 7 bases. Trimming cost V 3 bases and J 5 bases; bases outside gene matches: 6. The CDR3 extends over 13 amino acids. Germline lookup yields CDR1 DFQATT and CDR2 SNEGSKA (reference sequence). CDR3 protein: CSARAGGETEAFF. The CDR3 region has the DNA TGCAGTGCTAGGGCAGGGGGGGAGACTGAAGCTTTCTTT.

The genes are TRBV28 and TRBJ2-5, with D perhaps matching TRBD1 (6 bases). The CDR3 runs 13 residues. Germline V lookup: CDR1 MDHEN, CDR2 SYDVKM. The ends were cut back, 5 bases at V and 2 bases at J, with 9 bases in the middle. CDR3 nucleotides: TGTGCCAGCAGTGGGACACCACAAGAGACCCAGTACTTC. Translating it yields CASSGTPQETQYF.

The chain uses TRBV6-2 or TRBV6-3 and TRBJ1-3; D not resolved. The germline CDR1 and CDR2 sequences are MNHEY and SVGEGT. CDR3 size: 14 residues. The V end lost 4 bases, the J end lost 1 base, and 8 bases lay between the germline ends. CDR3 sequence (DNA): TGTGCCAGCAGTTCCCGGGCATCTGGAAACACCATATATTTT. Translation gives CASSSRASGNTIYF.

This clonotype was observed at least ten times. This rearrangement joins TRBV27 to TRBJ1-5; a weak D match, TRBD1 (5 bases). V lost 4 bases and J lost 1, with 8 bases in between. Per germline, CDR1 MNHEY and CDR2 SMNVEV (reference sequence). The CDR3 contains 14 residues. The CDR3 reads CASSSGGSNQPQHF. The CDR3 DNA is TGTGCCAGCAGTTCGGGGGGAAGCAATCAGCCCCAGCATTTT.

Of note for this clonotype: The junction differs from germline at one of its ends, possibly a read error. The chain employs TRBV7-6 and TRBJ2-1; D may be TRBD1 (6 bases). Germline loops: CDR1 SGHVS, CDR2 FNYEAQ. CDR3 length equals 15 residues. In DNA form, the CDR3 reads TGTGTCAGCAGCGCGACAGGAGACCTATACAATGAGCAGTTCTTC. It translates to CVSSATGDLYNEQFF. Full variable domain (missing parts from reference TRBV7-6 and TRBJ2-1): GAGVSQSPRYKVTKRGQDVALRCDPISGHVSLYWYRQALGQGPEFLTYFNYEAQQDKSGLPNDRFSAERPEGSISTLTIQRTEQRDSAMYRCVSSATGDLYNEQFFGPGTRLTVL.

The V and J genes are TRBV29-1 and TRBJ2-2; 8 nucleotides align to TRBD2. Unmatched junction bases numbered 2, after V lost 4 bases and J lost 1 base. Germline V gene lookup returns CDR1 SQVTM and CDR2 ANQGSEA. The CDR3 extends over 14 amino acids. In DNA, the CDR3 is TGCAGCGTTGGCGGGGGGTGGAACACCGGGGAGCTGTTTTTT. As protein: CSVGGGWNTGELFF.

The chain carries TRBV5-1 and TRBJ2-3; 10 bases match TRBD2. The length of the CDR3 is 14 residues. The germline gives CDR1 SGHRS, CDR2 YFSETQ. The V and J ends lost 4 bases and 5 bases, in that order; junction bases with no gene match: 4. For the CDR3, the DNA is TGCGCCAGCAGCGGGAGGACTAGCGGAGATACGCAGTATTTT. It yields the protein CASSGRTSGDTQYF. The whole variable domain, filled in from reference TRBV5-1 and TRBJ2-3, reads KAGVTQTPRYLIKTRGQQVTLSCSPISGHRSVSWYQQTPGQGLQFLFEYFSETQRNKGNFPGRFSGRQFSNSRSEMNVSTLELGDSALYLCASSGRTSGDTQYFGPGTRLTVL.

The V gene is TRBV6-1, the J gene TRBJ2-1; 7 bases agree with TRBD2. Germline CDR1 reads MNHNS; CDR2 reads SASEGT. The trim removed 7 bases at V and 0 bases at J, leaving 6 bases unmatched. This CDR3 region has 15 residues. CDR3 region: CASKRAGDSYNEQFF. CDR3 DNA sequence: TGTGCCAGCAAAAGGGCGGGGGACTCCTACAATGAGCAGTTCTTC.

This clonotype was picked up many times. The genes are TRBV4-3 and TRBJ2-1; tentative D call: TRBD2 (6 bases). The CDR3 runs 14 residues. The V gene lost 4 bases and the J gene lost 10 bases, with 17 bases spanning the gap. Germline-derived CDR1 and CDR2 are LGHNA and YSLEER. The CDR3 here is CASSPGVASNEQFF. The CDR3 nucleotides read TGCGCCAGCAGCCCGGGAGTAGCGAGTAACGAGCAGTTCTTC.

V usage is TRBV7-9 and J usage is TRBJ1-1; D is uncertain. The CDR3 is 14 amino acids. Trimming cost V 5 bases and J 1 base, with 11 bases left between them. Germline CDR1 reads SEHNR; CDR2 reads FQNEAQ (reference sequence). The CDR3 bases are TGTGCCAGCAGCGTACCATTGGAGAACACTGAAGCTTTCTTT. Protein: CASSVPLENTEAFF.

The rearrangement uses TRBV5-1 and TRBJ2-1; 8 nucleotides line up with TRBD2. The trim removed 6 bases at V and 7 bases at J, leaving 6 bases unmatched. The CDR3 extends over 13 amino acids. Germline V gene data show CDR1 as SGHRS and CDR2 as YFSETQ. Written as DNA, the CDR3 is TGCGCCAGCATTAGCGGGGTGGGTAATGAGCAGTTCTTC. This encodes CASISGVGNEQFF.

This clonotype was picked up a small number of times. The V gene is TRBV7-9, the J gene TRBJ2-5; TRBD1 matches 11 bases. V was clipped by 3 bases and J by 0 bases; unmatched bases: 6. The V gene's germline CDR1 is SEHNR and CDR2 FQNEAQ (reference sequence). The CDR3 spans 17 residues. The CDR3, as DNA: TGTGCCAGCAGCTTTTCCGGGACAGGGGGGTACCAAGAGACCCAGTACTTC. Protein product: CASSFSGTGGYQETQYF.

This chain connects TRBV3-1 to TRBJ1-2, with 7 bases identical to TRBD1. V lost 8 bases, J lost 3 bases, and 9 bases stayed unmatched. This CDR3 is built from 14 residues. The germline gives CDR1 LGHDT, CDR2 YNNKEL (reference sequence). CDR3 coding DNA: TGTGCCAGCGCCCCCAGGGGGAGATACTATGGCTACACCTTC. It yields the protein CASAPRGRYYGYTF.

This clonotype was picked up one time. This chain links TRBV6-1 with TRBJ2-3, with D tentatively TRBD2 (7 bases). Germline V gives CDR1 MNHNS, CDR2 SASEGT. This CDR3 is built from 15 residues. The V end lost 10 bases, the J end lost 3 bases, and 20 bases lay between the germline ends. CDR3 bases: TGTGCCATCCCTAGAGCGGGGACAACTACAGATACGCAGTATTTT. Residues: CAIPRAGTTTDTQYF.

The chain joins TRBV20-1 to TRBJ1-2; 7 nucleotides match TRBD1. The CDR3 consists of 12 residues. From germline, CDR1 is DFQATT and CDR2 SNEGSKA (reference sequence). The CDR3 here is CRGTGTDYGYTF. The CDR3 DNA is TGCAGGGGTACCGGGACAGACTATGGCTACACCTTC.

This chain links TRBV27 with TRBJ2-3; 8 nucleotides align to TRBD2. CDR3 length equals 15 residues. V shed 8 bases, J shed 0 bases, and the junction held 7 bases outside the gene matches. Germline assignment: CDR1 MNHEY and CDR2 SMNVEV (reference sequence). As DNA, the CDR3 is TGTGCCAGCTGGGCAGCTAGCGGGAGCACAGATACGCAGTATTTT. Encoded protein: CASWAASGSTDTQYF.

The chain is built from TRBV4-3 and TRBJ2-2; the match to TRBD2 covers 8 bases. Germline CDR1 LGHNA, CDR2 YSLEER. Trimming cost V 0 bases and J 1 base; bases outside gene matches: 10. This CDR3 has 19 amino acids. The CDR3 DNA reads as TGCGCCAGCAGCCAAGAAGTAATCCCGGGACTAGGGAACACCGGGGAGCTGTTTTTT. Translated, it gives CASSQEVIPGLGNTGELFF.

J is TRBJ2-3 and V is TRBV6-1, with 8 bases identical to TRBD2. Losses at the gene ends were 2 bases for V and 6 bases for J; bases not matched to a gene: 16. The CDR3 is 18 amino acids. Germline V gene data show CDR1 as MNHNS and CDR2 as SASEGT. The CDR3 protein is CASSETSGRAPKHDTQYF. The CDR3 nucleotides are TGTGCCAGCAGTGAAACTAGCGGACGAGCACCTAAACACGATACGCAGTATTTT.

The chain combines TRBV5-1 with TRBJ2-7; D remains unclear. The J call may be faulty, since TRBJ2-5 better matches the DNA end. The CDR3 contains 13 residues. Per the germline V gene, CDR1 is SGHRS and CDR2 is YFSETQ. The CDR3 DNA reads TGCGCCAGCAGCCGAGCTGACGGGGAGACCCAGTACTTC. This sequence encodes CASSRADGETQYF.